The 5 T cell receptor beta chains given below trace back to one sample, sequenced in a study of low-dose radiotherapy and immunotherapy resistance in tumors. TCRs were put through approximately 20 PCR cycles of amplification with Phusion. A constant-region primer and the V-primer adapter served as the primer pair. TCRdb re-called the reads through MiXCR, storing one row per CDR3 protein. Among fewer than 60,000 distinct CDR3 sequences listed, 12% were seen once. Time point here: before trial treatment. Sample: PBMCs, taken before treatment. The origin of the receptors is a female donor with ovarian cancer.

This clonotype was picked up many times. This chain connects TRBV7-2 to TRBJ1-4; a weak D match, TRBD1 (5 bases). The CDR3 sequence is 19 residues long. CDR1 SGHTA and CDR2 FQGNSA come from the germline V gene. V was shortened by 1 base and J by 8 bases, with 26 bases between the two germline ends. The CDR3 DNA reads TGTGCCAGCAGCTTAGGCCTCTGGGCCCCGGGGGACCTACGGGAAAAACTGTTTTTT. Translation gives CASSLGLWAPGDLREKLFF.

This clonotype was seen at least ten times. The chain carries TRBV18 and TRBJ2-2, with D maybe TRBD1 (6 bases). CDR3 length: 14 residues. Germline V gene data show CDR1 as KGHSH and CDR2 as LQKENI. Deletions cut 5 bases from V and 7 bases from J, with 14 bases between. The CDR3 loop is CASSSNRVSGELFF. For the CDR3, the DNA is TGTGCCAGCTCATCGAACAGGGTCAGCGGGGAGCTGTTTTTT.

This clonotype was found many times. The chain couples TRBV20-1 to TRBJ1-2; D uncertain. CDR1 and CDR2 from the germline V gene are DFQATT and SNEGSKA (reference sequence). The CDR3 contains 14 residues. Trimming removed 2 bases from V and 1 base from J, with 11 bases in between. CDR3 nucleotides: TGCAGTGCTAGACAGGACGCAAGTAACTATGGCTACACCTTC. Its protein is CSARQDASNYGYTF.

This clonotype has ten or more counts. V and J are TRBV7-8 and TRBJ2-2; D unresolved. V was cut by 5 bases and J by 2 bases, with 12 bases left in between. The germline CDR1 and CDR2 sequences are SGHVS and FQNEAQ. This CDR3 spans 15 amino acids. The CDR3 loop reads CASSVDATNTGELFF. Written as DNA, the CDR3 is TGTGCCAGCAGCGTGGACGCCACAAACACCGGGGAGCTGTTTTTT.

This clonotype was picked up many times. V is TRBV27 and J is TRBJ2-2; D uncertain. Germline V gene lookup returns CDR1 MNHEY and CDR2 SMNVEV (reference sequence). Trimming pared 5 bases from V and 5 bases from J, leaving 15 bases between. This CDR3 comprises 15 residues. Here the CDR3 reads CASSRYFGETGELFF. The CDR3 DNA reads TGTGCCAGCAGTCGCTACTTTGGGGAAACCGGGGAGCTGTTTTTT.